A single sample is the source of the 20 T cell receptor beta chains below, sequenced in a study of blood T cells in healthy people across ages (dated by TCRdb to the mid-2010s). Library preparation used 5' RACE. Instrument on record: Illumina HiSeq 2500. A second PCR of roughly 6 to 12 cycles was performed with a sample-barcoded 5' primer and a J-beta primer mix. Clones were called with MiXCR by TCRdb after fastp trimmed the public reads at Q25, and only in-frame beta chains were retained. Each entry is one CDR3 protein sequence, shown with its most common DNA and genes. Present in this sample are hundreds of thousands of distinct CDR3 sequences, approximately 49% of which were seen just once. Of the sample, under 35% is held by the ten largest clones. Sequences were obtained from blood. The receptors come from an older woman in good health.

The chain joins TRBV20-1 to TRBJ2-1, with 7 bases identical to TRBD2. Germline CDR1 is DFQATT and CDR2 is SNEGSKA (reference sequence). Losses at the gene ends were 1 base for V and 5 bases for J; bases not matched to a gene: 8. The CDR3 is made up of 15 amino acids. CDR3 sequence (DNA): TGCAGTGCTAGAGGGAATCTGGGGAGGGACAATGAGCAGTTCTTC. This translates into CSARGNLGRDNEQFF.

The V call is TRBV20-1, the J call TRBJ1-4; 11 bases match TRBD1. J gave up 7 bases and V 4 bases, and 5 bases lay outside the gene matches. In germline, CDR1 is DFQATT, CDR2 SNEGSKA (reference sequence). The CDR3 is 14 amino acids. CDR3 in DNA: TGCAGTGCTAAGCCCGGGACAGGGGGTGAAAAACTGTTTTTT. This translates into CSAKPGTGGEKLFF.

The chain links TRBV3-1 to TRBJ2-3, with 9 bases fitting TRBD2. CDR3 length: 17 residues. The J segment lost 1 base and the V segment lost 3 bases, leaving 8 bases of the junction unmatched. The germline CDR1 and CDR2 sequences are LGHDT and YNNKEL (reference sequence). DNA for the CDR3: TGTGCCAGCAGCCACCCGGGCGGGAGGGTTGGCACAGATACGCAGTATTTT. It encodes CASSHPGGRVGTDTQYF.

The chain carries TRBV20-1 and TRBJ2-7; D tentatively fits TRBD1 or TRBD2 (5 bases each). Germline CDR1 DFQATT, CDR2 SNEGSKA (reference sequence). The CDR3 runs to 11 residues. DNA for the CDR3: TGCAGCCTCAGGTTGGGGAGCCAGGGGTACTTC. Its protein product is CSLRLGSQGYF.

The chain links TRBV29-1 to TRBJ1-1, with no clear D. The V gene's germline CDR1 is SQVTM and CDR2 ANQGSEA. The CDR3 covers 12 residues. V lost 4 bases, J lost 1 base, and 7 bases lay in between. CDR3 coding DNA: TGCAGCGTTGCGATCGGGAACACTGAAGCTTTCTTT. It is translated as CSVAIGNTEAFF.

The chain joins TRBV7-9 to TRBJ2-7; TRBD1 aligns across 8 bases. The CDR3 spans 14 residues. Germline CDR1 SEHNR, CDR2 FQNEAQ (reference sequence). Unmatched junction bases numbered 7, after V lost 5 bases and J lost 4 bases. The CDR3 DNA is TGTGCCAGCAGCCCCCGGGACAGGATATACGAGCAGTACTTC. It codes for CASSPRDRIYEQYF.

This chain links TRBV7-3 with TRBJ1-6, with D perhaps matching TRBD1 (6 bases). CDR1 SGHTA and CDR2 FQGTGA come from the germline V gene. V shed 5 bases and J shed 6 bases, with 8 bases lying between them. This CDR3 region has 13 residues. CDR3 nucleotide sequence: TGTGCCAGCAGCAGCAGGGGTAATTCACCCCTCCACTTT. Its protein product is CASSSRGNSPLHF.

CDR3 in amino acids: CASSSTRAPTGELFF. CDR3 DNA: TGTGCCAGCAGCTCCACCCGGGCTCCCACCGGGGAGCTGTTTTTT. V and J are TRBV7-7 and TRBJ2-2; D is uncertain. V was pared by 4 bases and J by 4 bases, with 13 bases between. Germline loops: CDR1 SSHAT, CDR2 FNYEAQ (reference sequence). The CDR3 has 15 residues.

V is TRBV6-8 and J is TRBJ2-3; weak D call: TRBD2 (7 bases). V lost 6 bases and J 4 bases, leaving 35 bases between the germline ends. Per the germline V gene, CDR1 is MNHGY and CDR2 is SAAAGT. The CDR3 totals 21 residues. The CDR3 here is CASSPLGGVRGRFQGPDTQYF. The CDR3 DNA reads TGTGCCAGCAGCCCCCTAGGGGGGGTCCGGGGGAGGTTCCAGGGACCAGATACGCAGTATTTT.

This clonotype has a handful of counts. The genes are TRBV7-9 and TRBJ1-1, with TRBD1 matching 11 bases. Germline CDR1 is SEHNR and CDR2 is FQNEAQ (reference sequence). V lost 5 bases to trimming and J lost 3 bases; unmatched junction nucleotides: 8. The CDR3 loop spans 16 amino acids. The DNA for the CDR3 is TGTGCCAGCAGCGCCGGGACAGGGGGGTGGGACACTGAAGCTTTCTTT. This sequence encodes CASSAGTGGWDTEAFF.

The rearrangement links TRBV7-2 to TRBJ2-7; a weak D match, TRBD2 (6 bases). Per the germline V gene, CDR1 is SGHTA and CDR2 is FQGNSA. The ends were cut back, 6 bases at V and 1 base at J, with 10 bases in the middle. The CDR3 is made up of 13 amino acids. The CDR3 nucleotides read TGTGCCAGCAGATTGGGGGGATCCTACGAGCAGTACTTC. It translates to CASRLGGSYEQYF.

The rearrangement uses TRBV5-1 and TRBJ2-1; possible D gene TRBD2, 6 bases. This CDR3 comprises 12 residues. CDR1 is SGHRS and CDR2 is YFSETQ in the germline V gene. The V gene lost 4 bases and the J gene lost 6 bases, with 8 bases spanning the gap. The CDR3 sequence: CASSRGSNEQFF. In DNA form, the CDR3 reads TGCGCCAGCAGCCGGGGGAGCAATGAGCAGTTCTTC.

The chain links TRBV6-5 to TRBJ1-1; TRBD1 matches 7 bases. CDR1 is MNHEY and CDR2 is SVGAGI in the germline V gene. There are 14 residues in the CDR3. The trim removed 6 bases at V and 3 bases at J, leaving 7 bases unmatched. The DNA for the CDR3 is TGTGCCAGCAGAATGGGACAGACGTACACTGAAGCTTTCTTT. Protein sequence: CASRMGQTYTEAFF.

The rearrangement uses TRBV2 and TRBJ2-1; D could derive from TRBD1 or TRBD2 (5 bases each). The germline V gene encodes CDR1 SNHLY and CDR2 FYNNEI. V lost 8 bases and J 1 base, leaving 21 bases between the germline ends. CDR3 size: 17 residues. CDR3 coding DNA: TGTGCCAGCCGGGACGGAGGAGCGTGGAAATCCTACAATGAGCAGTTCTTC. Translating gives CASRDGGAWKSYNEQFF.

The rearrangement uses TRBV4-2 and TRBJ2-7; the D gene is possibly TRBD1 (7 bases). The V and J ends lost 4 bases and 4 bases respectively, with 17 bases between them. Germline assignment: CDR1 LGHNA and CDR2 YNFKEQ. The CDR3 runs to 15 residues. CDR3 in amino acids: CASSPQGGLSYEQYF. CDR3 nucleotides: TGTGCCAGCAGCCCCCAGGGGGGACTCTCTTACGAGCAGTACTTC.

Comment on this clonotype: The junction shows a germline mismatch at one end, possibly a read error. The chain joins TRBV6-5 to TRBJ1-1; D might be TRBD1 (6 bases). This CDR3 region has 16 residues. Germline CDR1 MNHEY, CDR2 SVGAGI. The CDR3 loop is CASSYSGTGRNTETFF. The CDR3 nucleotides read TGTGCCAGCAGTTACTCCGGAACAGGGAGAAACACTGAAACTTTCTTT.

The chain links TRBV7-3 to TRBJ2-1; possible D gene TRBD2, 6 bases. CDR3 length: 15 residues. Trimming took off 4 bases at V and 6 bases at J, with 16 bases between the two ends. Germline CDR1 reads SGHTA; CDR2 reads FQGTGA. The chain's CDR3 is CASSSRAGYANEQFF. The DNA for the CDR3 is TGTGCCAGCAGCTCCAGAGCGGGCTATGCCAATGAGCAGTTCTTC.

The V and J genes are TRBV4-3 and TRBJ2-1; D not resolved. V was clipped by 2 bases and J by 5 bases, with 10 bases between them. The CDR3 is 14 amino acids. Germline lookup yields CDR1 LGHNA and CDR2 YSLEER. CDR3 in amino acids: CASSQSSGHNEQFF. The CDR3 DNA reads as TGCGCCAGCAGCCAATCCTCCGGGCACAATGAGCAGTTCTTC.

A remark on this clonotype: At one of its ends the junction is not consistent with the germline gene, which may arise from a read error. This chain connects TRBV7-2 to TRBJ2-7; no clear D gene. CDR1 is SGHTA, CDR2 FQGNSA, per germline. The CDR3 spans 13 residues. The CDR3 reads CARSLHHSYEQYF. CDR3 nucleotide sequence: TGTGCCAGGAGCTTACACCACTCCTACGAGCAGTACTTC. Using reference TRBV7-2 and TRBJ2-7 for the parts outside the CDR3, the full variable domain is GAGVSQSPSNKVTEKGKDVELRCDPISGHTALYWYRQSLGQGLEFLIYFQGNSAPDKSGLPSDRFSAERTGGSVSTLTIQRTQQEDSAVYLCARSLHHSYEQYFGPGTRLTVT.

This clonotype was counted between two and nine times. J is TRBJ2-6 and V is TRBV7-2, with a possible D match to TRBD2 (6 bases). V lost 5 bases and J 0 bases, leaving 14 bases between the germline ends. Germline CDR1 is SGHTA and CDR2 is FQGNSA. The CDR3 totals 17 residues. In DNA, the CDR3 is TGTGCCAGCAGCCCCGGCGGGATCCACTCTGGGGCCAACGTCCTGACTTTC. Its translation is CASSPGGIHSGANVLTF.